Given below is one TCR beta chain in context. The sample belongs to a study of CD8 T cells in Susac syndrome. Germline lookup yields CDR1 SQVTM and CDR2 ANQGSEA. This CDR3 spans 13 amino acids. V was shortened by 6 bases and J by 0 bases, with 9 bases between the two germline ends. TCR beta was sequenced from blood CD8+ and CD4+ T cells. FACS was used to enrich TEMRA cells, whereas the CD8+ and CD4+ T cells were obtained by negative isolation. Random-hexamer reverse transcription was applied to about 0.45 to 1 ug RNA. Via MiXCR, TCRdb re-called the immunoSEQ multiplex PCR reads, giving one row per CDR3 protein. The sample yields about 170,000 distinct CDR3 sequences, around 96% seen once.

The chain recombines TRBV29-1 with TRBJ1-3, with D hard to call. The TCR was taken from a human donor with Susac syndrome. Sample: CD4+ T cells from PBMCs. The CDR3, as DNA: TGCAGCGTCCTGACGGCCTCTGGAAACACCATATATTTT. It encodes CSVLTASGNTIYF. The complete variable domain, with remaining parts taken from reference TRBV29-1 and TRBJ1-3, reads SAVISQKPSRDICQRGTSLTIQCQVDSQVTMMFWYRQQPGQSLTLIATANQGSEATYESGFVIDKFPISRPNLTFSTLTVSNMSPEDSSIYLCSVLTASGNTIYFGEGSWLTVV.